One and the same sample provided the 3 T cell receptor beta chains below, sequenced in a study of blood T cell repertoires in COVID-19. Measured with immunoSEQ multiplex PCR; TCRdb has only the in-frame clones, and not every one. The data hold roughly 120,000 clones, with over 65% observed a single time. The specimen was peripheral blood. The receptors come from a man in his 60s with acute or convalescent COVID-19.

The CDR3 is CASSATSVRLHEQYF. CDR3 sequence (DNA): TGTGCCAGCAGCGCCACCTCTGTACGACTCCACGAGCAGTACTTC. V is TRBV7-9 and J is TRBJ2-7; D is unresolved. Between the trimmed V and J ends, which lost 5 bases and 5 bases, there was a span of 19 bases. The CDR3 is 15 amino acids. Looked up from germline, CDR1 is SEHNR and CDR2 is FQNEAQ (reference sequence).

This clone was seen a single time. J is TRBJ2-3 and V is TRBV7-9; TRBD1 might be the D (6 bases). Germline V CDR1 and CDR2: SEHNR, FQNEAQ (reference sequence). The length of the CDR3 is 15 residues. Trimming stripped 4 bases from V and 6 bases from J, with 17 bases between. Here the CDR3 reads CASSSRTAPGDTQYF. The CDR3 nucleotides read TGTGCCAGCAGCTCCAGGACAGCCCCCGGGGATACGCAGTATTTT.

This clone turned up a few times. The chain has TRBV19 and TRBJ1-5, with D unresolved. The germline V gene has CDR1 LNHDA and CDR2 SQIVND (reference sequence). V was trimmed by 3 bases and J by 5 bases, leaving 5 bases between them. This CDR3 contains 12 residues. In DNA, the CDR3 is TGTGCCAGTAGTATCCCATATCAGCCCCAGCATTTT. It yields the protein CASSIPYQPQHF.